This T cell receptor beta chain appears in the sequencing data of a study of early T cells in non-severe SARS-CoV-2 infection. Study results and caveats: Database matching using VDJdb favored anti-spike CD8 responses, with private and CD4 specificities left missing.

In its sample, this clonotype was seen a few times. Antigen: not known. V was clipped by 2 bases and J by 6 bases; unmatched bases: 1. Germline CDR1 MDHEN, CDR2 SYDVKM. This CDR3 spans 13 amino acids. cDNA molecules, individually, were tagged with unique molecular identifiers. MiXCR was run by TCRdb on the 5' RACE reads, yielding one entry per CDR3 protein. Among more than 85,000 distinct CDR3 sequences listed, around 13% were seen once. J is TRBJ2-7 and V is TRBV28; 10 nucleotides line up with TRBD2. Specimen: whole blood. This TCR was sampled from an adult who was a healthcare worker with PCR-confirmed SARS-CoV-2 infection or an uninfected control (not recorded which). CDR3 in amino acids: CASSLLAGAEQYF. CDR3 DNA: TGTGCCAGCAGTTTACTAGCGGGAGCCGAGCAGTACTTC.